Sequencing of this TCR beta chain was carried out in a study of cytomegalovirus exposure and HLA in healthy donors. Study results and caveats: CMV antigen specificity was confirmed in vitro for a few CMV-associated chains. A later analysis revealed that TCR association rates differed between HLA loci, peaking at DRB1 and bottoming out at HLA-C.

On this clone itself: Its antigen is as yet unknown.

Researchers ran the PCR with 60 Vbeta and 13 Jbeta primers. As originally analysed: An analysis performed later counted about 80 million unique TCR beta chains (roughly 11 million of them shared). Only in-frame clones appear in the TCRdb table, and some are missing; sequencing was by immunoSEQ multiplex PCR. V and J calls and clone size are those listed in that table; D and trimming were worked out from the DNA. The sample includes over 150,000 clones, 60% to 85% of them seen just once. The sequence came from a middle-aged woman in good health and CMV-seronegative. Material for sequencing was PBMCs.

The CDR3 is CASSLLAGHTSTDTQYF. The CDR3, as DNA: TGTGCCAGCTCCCTACTAGCGGGGCATACTAGCACAGATACGCAGTATTTT. The chain uses TRBV19 and TRBJ2-3; 10 bases agree with TRBD2. The V gene's germline CDR1 is LNHDA and CDR2 SQIVND (reference sequence). The J segment lost 0 bases and the V segment lost 9 bases, leaving 12 bases of the junction unmatched. This CDR3 spans 17 amino acids.